This entry is about one T cell receptor (beta chain). The target antigen is unknown. The time point: week 23, last vaccination. Every single dose of the vaccine, 300 ug of mutant IDH1 20-mer peptide, came with topical imiquimod. The CDR3 has 16 residues. The germline V gene has CDR1 SGHRS and CDR2 YFSETQ. V lost 3 bases to trimming and J lost 2 bases; unmatched junction nucleotides: 11. This sample was included in a study of a mutant IDH1 vaccine in newly diagnosed glioma. Across the whole study: Earlier care involved radiotherapy, temozolomide, or both, and the majority received both.

Here immunoSEQ multiplex PCR was the method, and the copy in TCRdb shows in-frame clones only, minus some. The sample yields about 55,000 clones, 80% seen once. This clonotype originated in a man between 35 and 55 years old with glioma. This sample comprised PBMCs, obtained from a glioma patient whose treatment included an IDH1 peptide vaccine. The rearrangement joins TRBV5-1 to TRBJ2-7; 7 bases fit TRBD1. The CDR3 sequence: CASSSQSTGSTYEQYF. The CDR3 DNA sequence: TGCGCCAGCAGCTCCCAATCGACAGGGTCTACCTACGAGCAGTACTTC. The full variable domain, its missing parts supplied by reference TRBV5-1 and TRBJ2-7, is KAGVTQTPRYLIKTRGQQVTLSCSPISGHRSVSWYQQTPGQGLQFLFEYFSETQRNKGNFPGRFSGRQFSNSRSEMNVSTLELGDSALYLCASSSQSTGSTYEQYFGPGTRLTVT.